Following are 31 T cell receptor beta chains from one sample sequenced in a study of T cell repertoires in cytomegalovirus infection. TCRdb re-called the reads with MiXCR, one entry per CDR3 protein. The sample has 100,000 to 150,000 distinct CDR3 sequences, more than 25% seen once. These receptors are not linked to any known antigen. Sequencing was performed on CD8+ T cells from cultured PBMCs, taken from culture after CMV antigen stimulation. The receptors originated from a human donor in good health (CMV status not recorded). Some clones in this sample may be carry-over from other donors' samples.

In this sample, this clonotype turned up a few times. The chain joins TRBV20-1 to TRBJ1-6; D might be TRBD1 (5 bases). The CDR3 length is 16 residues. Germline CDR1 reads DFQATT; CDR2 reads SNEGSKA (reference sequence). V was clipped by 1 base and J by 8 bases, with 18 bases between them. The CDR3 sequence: CSARGGDLNGHSPLHF. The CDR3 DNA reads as TGCAGTGCTAGAGGTGGGGACTTAAACGGACATTCACCCCTCCACTTT.

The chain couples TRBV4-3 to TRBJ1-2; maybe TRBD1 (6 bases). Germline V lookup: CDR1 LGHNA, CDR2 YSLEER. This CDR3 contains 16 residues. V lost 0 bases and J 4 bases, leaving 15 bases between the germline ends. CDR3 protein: CASSQEGGARGYGYTF. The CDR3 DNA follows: TGCGCCAGCAGCCAAGAAGGGGGGGCGCGGGGCTATGGCTACACCTTC.

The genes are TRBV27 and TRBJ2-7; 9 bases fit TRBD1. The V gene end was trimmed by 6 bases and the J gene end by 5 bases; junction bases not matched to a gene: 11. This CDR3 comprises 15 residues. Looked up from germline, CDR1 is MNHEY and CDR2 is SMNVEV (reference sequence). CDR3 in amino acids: CASRATSGTGHEQYF. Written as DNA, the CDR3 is TGTGCCAGCAGAGCAACGTCCGGGACAGGGCACGAGCAGTACTTC.

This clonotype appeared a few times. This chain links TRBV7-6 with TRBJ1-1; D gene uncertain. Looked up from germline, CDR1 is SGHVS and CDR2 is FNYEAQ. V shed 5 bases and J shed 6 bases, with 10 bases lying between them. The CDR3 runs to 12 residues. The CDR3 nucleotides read TGTGCCAGCAGCCTCATGGGCTCTGAAGCTTTCTTT. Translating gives CASSLMGSEAFF.

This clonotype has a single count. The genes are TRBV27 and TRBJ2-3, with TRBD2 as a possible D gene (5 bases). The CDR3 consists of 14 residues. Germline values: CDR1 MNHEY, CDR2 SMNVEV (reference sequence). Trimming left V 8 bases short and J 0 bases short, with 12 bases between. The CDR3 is CASQRGTSTDTQYF. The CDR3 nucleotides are TGTGCCAGCCAACGGGGTACTAGCACAGATACGCAGTATTTT.

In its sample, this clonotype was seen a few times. DNA for the CDR3: TGCGCCAGCAGTCCGGGTTTCGGTGCCTACGAGCAGTACTTC. Protein sequence: CASSPGFGAYEQYF. The genes are TRBV23-1 and TRBJ2-7, with unresolved D. TRBV23-1 belongs to the ORF category, with a function that is uncertain. Trimming removed 4 bases at V and 2 bases at J, with 12 bases between. The CDR3 runs 14 residues.

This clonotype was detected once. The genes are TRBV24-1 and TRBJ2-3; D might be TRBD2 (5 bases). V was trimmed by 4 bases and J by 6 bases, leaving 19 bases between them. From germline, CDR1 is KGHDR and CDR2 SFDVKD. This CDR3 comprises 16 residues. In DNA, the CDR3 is TGTGCCACCAGTGACACCGATACCCGGGATTTTGATACGCAGTATTTT. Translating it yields CATSDTDTRDFDTQYF.

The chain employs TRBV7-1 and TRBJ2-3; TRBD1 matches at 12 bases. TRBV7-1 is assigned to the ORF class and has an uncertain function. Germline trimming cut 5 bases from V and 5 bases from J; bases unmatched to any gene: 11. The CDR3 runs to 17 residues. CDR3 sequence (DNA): TGTGCCAGCAGCCAGGACGGGGACAGGGGGCCGGGAGATACGCAGTATTTT. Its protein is CASSQDGDRGPGDTQYF.

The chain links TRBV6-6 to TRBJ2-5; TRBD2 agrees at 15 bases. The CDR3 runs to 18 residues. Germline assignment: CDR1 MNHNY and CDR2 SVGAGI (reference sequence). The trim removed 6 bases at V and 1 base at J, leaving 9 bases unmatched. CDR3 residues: CASSPGLAGGRPQETQYF. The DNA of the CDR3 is TGTGCCAGCAGCCCCGGACTAGCGGGGGGGCGACCCCAAGAGACCCAGTACTTC.

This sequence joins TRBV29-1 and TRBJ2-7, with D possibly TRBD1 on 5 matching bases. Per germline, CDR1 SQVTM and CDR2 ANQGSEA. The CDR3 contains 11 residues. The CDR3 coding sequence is TGCGGGGCCGCAGCTGGATACGAGCAGTACTTC. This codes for CGAAAGYEQYF.

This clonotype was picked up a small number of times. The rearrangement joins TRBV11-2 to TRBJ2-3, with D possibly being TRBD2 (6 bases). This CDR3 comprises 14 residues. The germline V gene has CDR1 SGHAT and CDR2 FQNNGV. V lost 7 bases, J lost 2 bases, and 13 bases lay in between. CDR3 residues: CASKEGYFTDTQYF. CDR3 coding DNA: TGTGCCAGCAAGGAGGGGTATTTCACAGATACGCAGTATTTT.

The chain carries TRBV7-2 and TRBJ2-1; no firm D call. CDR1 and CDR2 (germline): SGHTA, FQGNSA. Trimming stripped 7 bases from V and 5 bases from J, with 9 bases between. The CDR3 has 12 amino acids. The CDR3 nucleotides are TGTGCCAGCACCGTTACTCACAATGAGCAGTTCTTC. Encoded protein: CASTVTHNEQFF.

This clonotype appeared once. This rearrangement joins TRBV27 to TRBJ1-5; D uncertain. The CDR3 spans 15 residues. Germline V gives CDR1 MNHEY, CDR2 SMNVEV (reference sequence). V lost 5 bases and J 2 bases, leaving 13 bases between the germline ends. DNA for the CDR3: TGTGCCAGCAGTCCAGGTCTTGGGGGCAATCAGCCCCAGCATTTT. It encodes CASSPGLGGNQPQHF.

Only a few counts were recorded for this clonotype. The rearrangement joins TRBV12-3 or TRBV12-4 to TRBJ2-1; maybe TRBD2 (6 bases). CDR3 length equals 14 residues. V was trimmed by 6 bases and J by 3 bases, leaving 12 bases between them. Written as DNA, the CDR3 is TGTGCCAGCAGCCCTTCGGGACTCTACAATGAGCAGTTCTTC. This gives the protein CASSPSGLYNEQFF.

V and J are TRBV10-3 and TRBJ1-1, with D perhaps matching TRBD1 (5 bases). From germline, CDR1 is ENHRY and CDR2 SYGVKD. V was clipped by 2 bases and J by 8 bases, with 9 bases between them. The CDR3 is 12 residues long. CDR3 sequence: CAISEGRVEAFF. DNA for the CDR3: TGTGCCATCAGTGAGGGCAGGGTCGAAGCTTTCTTT.

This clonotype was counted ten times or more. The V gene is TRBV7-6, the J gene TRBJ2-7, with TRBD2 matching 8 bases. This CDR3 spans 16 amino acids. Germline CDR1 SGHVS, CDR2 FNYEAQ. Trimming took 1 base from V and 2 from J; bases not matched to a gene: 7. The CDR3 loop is CASSLVGGGPTYEQYF. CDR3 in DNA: TGTGCCAGCAGCTTAGTCGGGGGGGGTCCCACCTACGAGCAGTACTTC.

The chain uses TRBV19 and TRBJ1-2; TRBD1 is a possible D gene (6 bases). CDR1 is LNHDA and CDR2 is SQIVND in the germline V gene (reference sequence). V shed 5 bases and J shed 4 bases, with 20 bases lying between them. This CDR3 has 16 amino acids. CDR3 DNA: TGTGCCAGTAGTCCGTCAACAGGGTCCAGGAGCTATGGCTACACCTTC. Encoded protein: CASSPSTGSRSYGYTF. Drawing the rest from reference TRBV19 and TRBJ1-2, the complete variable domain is DGGITQSPKYLFRKEGQNVTLSCEQNLNHDAMYWYRQDPGQGLRLIYYSQIVNDFQKGDIAEGYSVSREKKESFPLTVTSAQKNPTAFYLCASSPSTGSRSYGYTFGSGTRLTVV.

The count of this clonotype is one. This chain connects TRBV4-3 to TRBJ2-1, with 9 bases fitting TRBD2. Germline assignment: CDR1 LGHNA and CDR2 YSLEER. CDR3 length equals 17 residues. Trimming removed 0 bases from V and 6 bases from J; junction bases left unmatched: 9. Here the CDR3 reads CASSQDQPSGEFNEQFF. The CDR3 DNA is TGCGCCAGCAGCCAAGATCAGCCTAGCGGGGAATTCAATGAGCAGTTCTTC.

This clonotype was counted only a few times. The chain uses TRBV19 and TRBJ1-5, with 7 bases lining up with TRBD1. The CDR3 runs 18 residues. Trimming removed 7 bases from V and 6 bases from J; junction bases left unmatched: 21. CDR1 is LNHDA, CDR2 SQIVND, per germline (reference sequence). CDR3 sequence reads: CASTPGFQGEGVSQPQHF. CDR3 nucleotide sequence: TGTGCCAGTACCCCTGGATTCCAGGGGGAGGGGGTCAGTCAGCCCCAGCATTTT.

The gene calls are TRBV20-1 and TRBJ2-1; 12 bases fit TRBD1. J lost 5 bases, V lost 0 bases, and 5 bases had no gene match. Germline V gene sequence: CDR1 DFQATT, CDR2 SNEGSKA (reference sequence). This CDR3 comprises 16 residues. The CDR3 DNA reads TGCAGTGCTAGAGATAGGGACAGGGGGCGGAACAATGAGCAGTTCTTC. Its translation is CSARDRDRGRNNEQFF.

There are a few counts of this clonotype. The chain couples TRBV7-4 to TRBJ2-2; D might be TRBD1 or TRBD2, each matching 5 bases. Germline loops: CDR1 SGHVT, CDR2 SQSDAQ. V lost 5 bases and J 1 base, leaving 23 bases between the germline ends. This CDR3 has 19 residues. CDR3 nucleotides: TGTGCCAGCAGCCCCTCGCGGGTGGCCAGGGTCGAGAACACCGGGGAGCTGTTTTTT. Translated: CASSPSRVARVENTGELFF.

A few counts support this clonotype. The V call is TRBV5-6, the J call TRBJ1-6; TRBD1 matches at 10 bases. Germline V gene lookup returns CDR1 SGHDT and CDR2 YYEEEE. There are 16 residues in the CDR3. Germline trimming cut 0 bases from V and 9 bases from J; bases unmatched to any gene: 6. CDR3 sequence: CASSLGAGTGASPLHF. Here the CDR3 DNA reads TGTGCCAGCAGCTTGGGCGCCGGGACAGGGGCTTCACCCCTCCACTTT.

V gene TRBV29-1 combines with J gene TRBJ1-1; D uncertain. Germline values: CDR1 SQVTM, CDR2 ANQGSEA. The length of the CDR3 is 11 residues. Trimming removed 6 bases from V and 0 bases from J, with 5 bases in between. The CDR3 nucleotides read TGCAGCGTCCAGATGAACACTGAAGCTTTCTTT. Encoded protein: CSVQMNTEAFF.

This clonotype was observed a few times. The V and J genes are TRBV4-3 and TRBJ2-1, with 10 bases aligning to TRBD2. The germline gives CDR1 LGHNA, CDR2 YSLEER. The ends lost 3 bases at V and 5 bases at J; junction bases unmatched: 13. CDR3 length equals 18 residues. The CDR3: CASSQGGLAGALNNEQFF. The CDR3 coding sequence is TGCGCCAGCAGCCAGGGAGGGCTAGCGGGGGCCTTAAACAATGAGCAGTTCTTC.

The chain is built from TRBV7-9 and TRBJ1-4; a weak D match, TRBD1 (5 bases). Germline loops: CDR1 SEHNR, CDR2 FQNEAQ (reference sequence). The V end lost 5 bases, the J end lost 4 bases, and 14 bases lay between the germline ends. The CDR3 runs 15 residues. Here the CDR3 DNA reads TGTGCCAGCAGCGACCCTACCGGGGGTAATGAAAAACTGTTTTTT. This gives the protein CASSDPTGGNEKLFF.

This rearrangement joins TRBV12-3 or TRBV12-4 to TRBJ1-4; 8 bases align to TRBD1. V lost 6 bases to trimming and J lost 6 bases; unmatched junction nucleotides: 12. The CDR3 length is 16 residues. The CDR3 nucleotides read TGTGCCAGCAGGAGCGACAGGGGCCGGGTTTATGAAAAACTGTTTTTT. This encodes CASRSDRGRVYEKLFF.

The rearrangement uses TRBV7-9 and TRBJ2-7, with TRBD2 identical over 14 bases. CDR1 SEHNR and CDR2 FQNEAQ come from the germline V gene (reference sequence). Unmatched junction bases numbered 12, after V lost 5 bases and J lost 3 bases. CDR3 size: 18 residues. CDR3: CASSPRLAGGPVGYEQYF. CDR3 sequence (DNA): TGTGCCAGCAGCCCCCGACTAGCGGGGGGGCCGGTAGGCTACGAGCAGTACTTC.

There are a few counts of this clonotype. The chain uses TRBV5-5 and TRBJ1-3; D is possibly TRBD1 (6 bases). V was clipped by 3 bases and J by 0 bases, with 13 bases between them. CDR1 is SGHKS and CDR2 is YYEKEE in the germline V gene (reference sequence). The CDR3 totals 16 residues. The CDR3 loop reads CASSSTDSSSGNTIYF. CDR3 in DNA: TGTGCCAGCAGCTCGACGGACAGTAGCTCTGGAAACACCATATATTTT.

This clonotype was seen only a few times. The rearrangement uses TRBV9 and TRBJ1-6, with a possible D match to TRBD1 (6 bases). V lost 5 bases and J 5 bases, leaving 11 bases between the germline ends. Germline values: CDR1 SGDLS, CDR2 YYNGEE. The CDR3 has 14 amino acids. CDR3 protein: CASRRGHNNSPLHF. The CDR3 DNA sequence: TGTGCCAGCAGGAGGGGACACAATAATTCACCCCTCCACTTT.

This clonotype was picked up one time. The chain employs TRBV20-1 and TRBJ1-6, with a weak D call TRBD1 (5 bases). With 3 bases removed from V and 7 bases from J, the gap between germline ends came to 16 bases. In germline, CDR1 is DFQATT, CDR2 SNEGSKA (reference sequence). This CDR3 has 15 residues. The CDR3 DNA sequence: TGCAGTGCTAGGGATGCCGACAGACGAAATTCACCCCTCCACTTT. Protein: CSARDADRRNSPLHF.

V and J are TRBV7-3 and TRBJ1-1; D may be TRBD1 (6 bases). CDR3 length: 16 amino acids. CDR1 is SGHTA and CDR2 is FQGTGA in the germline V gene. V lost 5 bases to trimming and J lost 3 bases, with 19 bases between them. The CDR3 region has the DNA TGTGCCAGCAGCGAGCTCGGGGGCAGGGGTGACACTGAAGCTTTCTTT. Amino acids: CASSELGGRGDTEAFF. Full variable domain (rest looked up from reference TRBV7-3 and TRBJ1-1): GAGVSQTPSNKVTEKGKYVELRCDPISGHTALYWYRQSLGQGPEFLIYFQGTGAADDSGLPNDRFFAVRPEGSVSTLKIQRTERGDSAVYLCASSELGGRGDTEAFFGQGTRLTVV.